Shown below are 13 T cell receptor beta chains from a single sample sequenced in a study of blood T cells in healthy people across ages. Then a second PCR, running roughly 7 to 11 cycles, was carried out with a sample-barcoded 5' primer and a J-beta primer mix. TCRdb re-called the 5' RACE reads through MiXCR, storing one row per CDR3 protein. The sample contains about 800,000 distinct CDR3 sequences, 55% to 70% of which appear only once. The sequenced sample consisted of blood. Receptors originate from a man aged 30-40 years in good health.

The chain links TRBV3-1 to TRBJ1-2; D gene unclear. The CDR3 runs to 15 residues. The germline V gene encodes CDR1 LGHDT and CDR2 YNNKEL (reference sequence). The V and J ends lost 1 base and 3 bases respectively, with 12 bases between them. In DNA, the CDR3 is TGTGCCAGCAGCCAAGTAACTTACACCCACTATGGCTACACCTTC. Its protein is CASSQVTYTHYGYTF. The variable domain in full, with the rest retrieved from reference TRBV3-1 and TRBJ1-2, is DTAVSQTPKYLVTQMGNDKSIKCEQNLGHDTMYWYKQDSKKFLKIMFSYNNKELIINETVPNRFSPKSPDKAHLNLHINSLELGDSAVYFCASSQVTYTHYGYTFGSGTRLTVV.

The chain combines TRBV3-1 with TRBJ2-6; no reliable D call. The CDR3 extends over 19 amino acids. Trimming removed 2 bases from V and 0 bases from J, with 17 bases in between. Germline V gene data show CDR1 as LGHDT and CDR2 as YNNKEL (reference sequence). The CDR3, as DNA: TGTGCCAGCAGCCAATATTGGTCCCAAGGCAGCTCTGGGGCCAACGTCCTGACTTTC. It codes for CASSQYWSQGSSGANVLTF.

This chain connects TRBV6-1 to TRBJ1-2, with D possibly being TRBD1 (5 bases). The CDR3 loop spans 13 amino acids. In germline, CDR1 is MNHNS, CDR2 SASEGT. With 3 bases removed from V and 8 bases from J, the gap between germline ends came to 13 bases. For the CDR3, the DNA is TGTGCCAGCAGTGAGACGGGGGTTGACGGCTACACCTTC. It translates to CASSETGVDGYTF.

The chain is built from TRBV6-5 and TRBJ2-2; D uncertain. V gave up 0 bases and J gave up 7 bases, with 12 bases separating them. The CDR3 contains 15 residues. CDR1 and CDR2 from the germline V gene are MNHEY and SVGAGI. CDR3 coding DNA: TGTGCCAGCAGTTACTCGAACGGGTGGGTCGGGGAGCTGTTTTTT. It codes for CASSYSNGWVGELFF.

The rearrangement links TRBV30 to TRBJ2-1, with 8 nucleotides matching TRBD2. The germline gives CDR1 GTSNPN, CDR2 SVGIG (reference sequence). There are 15 residues in the CDR3. Trimming at V came to 4 bases and at J to 4 bases, leaving 9 bases not matched to a gene. This CDR3 reads CAWNYGRADYNEQFF. The CDR3 coding sequence is TGTGCCTGGAACTACGGGAGGGCGGATTACAATGAGCAGTTCTTC.

V and J are TRBV7-9 and TRBJ2-7, with TRBD2 matching over 9 bases. Per the germline V gene, CDR1 is SEHNR and CDR2 is FQNEAQ (reference sequence). V lost 5 bases and J lost 3; bases outside the gene matches: 5. This CDR3 region has 14 residues. CDR3 in amino acids: CASSRGTSNYEQYF. In nucleotides, the CDR3 is TGTGCCAGCAGCCGCGGGACTAGCAACTACGAGCAGTACTTC. Looking up the rest from reference TRBV7-9 and TRBJ2-7 gives the full variable domain: DTGVSQNPRHKITKRGQNVTFRCDPISEHNRLYWYRQTLGQGPEFLTYFQNEAQLEKSRLLSDRFSAERPKGSFSTLEIQRTEQGDSAMYLCASSRGTSNYEQYFGPGTRLTVT.

The chain is built from TRBV6-2 or TRBV6-3 and TRBJ1-2, with 8 bases matching TRBD1. This CDR3 spans 13 amino acids. Germline loops: CDR1 MNHEY, CDR2 SVGEGT. The V gene end was trimmed by 5 bases and the J gene end by 6 bases; junction bases not matched to a gene: 5. CDR3 in amino acids: CASSRQGSDGYTF. Written as DNA, the CDR3 is TGTGCCAGCAGTCGACAGGGGAGTGATGGCTACACCTTC.

The V and J genes are TRBV5-1 and TRBJ2-1; D is unclear. Germline CDR1 reads SGHRS; CDR2 reads YFSETQ. The V end lost 4 bases, the J end lost 2 bases, and 7 bases lay between the germline ends. This CDR3 region has 13 residues. The CDR3 protein is CASSVNPYNEQFF. CDR3 nucleotides: TGCGCCAGCAGCGTTAACCCCTACAATGAGCAGTTCTTC.

V is TRBV7-2 and J is TRBJ2-7; possibly TRBD2 for D (7 bases). The germline gives CDR1 SGHTA, CDR2 FQGNSA. The CDR3 loop spans 15 amino acids. Trimming removed 2 bases at V and 5 bases at J, with 16 bases between. The CDR3 sequence is CASSLPTRGLHEQYF. For the CDR3, the DNA is TGTGCCAGCAGCTTACCTACGCGGGGGCTCCACGAGCAGTACTTC.

The chain has TRBV21-1 and TRBJ1-4; the table's D call, TRBD1, has no DNA check behind it. TRBV21-1 is classified as a pseudogene. This CDR3 spans 15 amino acids. The CDR3 protein is CASSKLQGLEEKLFF. CDR3 bases: TGTGCCAGCAGCAAACTACAGGGGCTGGAGGAAAAACTGTTTTTT.

The genes are TRBV4-3 and TRBJ2-5, with a weak D call TRBD2 (6 bases). The J call is in doubt because the DNA end fits TRBJ2-7 better. Germline V lookup: CDR1 LGHNA, CDR2 YSLEER. This CDR3 contains 15 residues. CDR3 residues: CASSQGLGDLYEQYF. CDR3 DNA sequence: TGCGCCAGCAGCCAAGGACTAGGGGACTTATACGAGCAGTACTTC.

The chain joins TRBV14 to TRBJ2-1; TRBD2 aligns across 8 bases. The V and J ends lost 10 bases and 5 bases, in that order; junction bases with no gene match: 10. The germline V gene encodes CDR1 SGHDN and CDR2 FVKESK. CDR3 length: 14 residues. The CDR3 is CATAGAGVHNEQFF. The CDR3 DNA is TGTGCCACCGCGGGAGCGGGAGTGCACAATGAGCAGTTCTTC.

This sequence joins TRBV20-1 and TRBJ2-5, with D tentatively TRBD2 (5 bases). Trimming took off 3 bases at V and 1 base at J, with 9 bases between the two ends. Germline V gene lookup returns CDR1 DFQATT and CDR2 SNEGSKA (reference sequence). The CDR3 sequence is 13 residues long. The CDR3 region has the DNA TGCAGTGCTAGCCCGCGGGTCCAAGAGACCCAGTACTTC. This translates into CSASPRVQETQYF.